This passage covers 20 T cell receptor beta chains from one sample sequenced in a study of cytomegalovirus exposure and HLA in healthy donors. The PCR used 60 Vbeta and 13 Jbeta primers. Using immunoSEQ multiplex PCR, the repertoire was profiled, and TCRdb retains in-frame clones only, with some absent. Its clone listing holds about 48,000 clones. The sequenced material came from PBMCs. The receptors originated from a male donor in good health and CMV-seropositive.

The chain carries TRBV7-2 and TRBJ1-5; D is unclear. Germline V gene data show CDR1 as SGHTA and CDR2 as FQGNSA. The CDR3 is 16 amino acids. V dropped 5 bases and J dropped 4 bases, with 18 bases sitting between them. CDR3 nucleotide sequence: TGTGCCAGCAGCCTCTTTGTCAGGCAGGCAAATCAGCCCCAGCATTTT. Translating it yields CASSLFVRQANQPQHF.

The chain links TRBV2 to TRBJ2-5; 9 bases fit TRBD2. The CDR3 spans 13 residues. Germline V CDR1 and CDR2: SNHLY, FYNNEI. With V trimmed by 7 bases and J by 5 bases, 5 bases remained unmatched. CDR3 bases: TGTGCCAGCACCGCGGGGGGGCGGGAGACCCAGTACTTC. Its protein product is CASTAGGRETQYF. The full variable domain, its missing parts supplied by reference TRBV2 and TRBJ2-5, is EPEVTQTPSHQVTQMGQEVILRCVPISNHLYFYWYRQILGQKVEFLVSFYNNEISEKSEIFDDQFSVERPDGSNFTLKIRSTKLEDSAMYFCASTAGGRETQYFGPGTRLLVL.

To note about this clone: The same CDR3 also results from other DNA sequences found in this sample. This rearrangement joins TRBV28 to TRBJ2-1, with D perhaps matching TRBD1 (5 bases). Germline assignment: CDR1 MDHEN and CDR2 SYDVKM. The CDR3 loop spans 13 amino acids. V dropped 7 bases and J dropped 10 bases, with 17 bases sitting between them. The DNA of the CDR3 is TGTGCCAGCAATACGCGGACGCAGGGCGAGCAGTTCTTC. Protein sequence: CASNTRTQGEQFF.

The chain uses TRBV7-9 and TRBJ1-1, with D tentatively TRBD1 (6 bases). Trimming left V 1 base short and J 4 bases short, with 13 bases between. CDR3 length equals 15 residues. Germline CDR1 and CDR2: SEHNR and FQNEAQ (reference sequence). CDR3 sequence (DNA): TGTGCCAGCAGCTTAGAAGGGGGACGGGGCACTGAAGCTTTCTTT. It is translated as CASSLEGGRGTEAFF.

The genes are TRBV7-3 and TRBJ1-1, with D possibly matching TRBD1 (6 bases). Trimming shortened V by 4 bases and J by 4 bases, and 16 bases separated the two germline ends. The CDR3 spans 15 residues. Germline values: CDR1 SGHTA, CDR2 FQGTGA. The CDR3: CASSSNPTGGTEAFF. The CDR3 coding sequence is TGTGCCAGCAGCTCAAATCCGACAGGCGGCACTGAAGCTTTCTTT.

As to this clone: The junction departs from germline at one end; a sequencing error may be responsible. The chain carries TRBV5-5 and TRBJ1-1, with a possible D match to TRBD1 (5 bases). The germline V gene has CDR1 SGHKS and CDR2 YYEKEE (reference sequence). The CDR3 runs to 14 residues. The CDR3: CASRLGQSNTEAFF. The DNA of the CDR3 is TGTGCCAGCAGGTTGGGGCAGTCAAACACTGAAGCTTTCTTT.

The rearrangement links TRBV15 to TRBJ1-5, with D maybe TRBD1 (6 bases). This CDR3 is 14 amino acids long. V lost 5 bases and J 5 bases, leaving 13 bases between the germline ends. Germline loops: CDR1 LNHNV, CDR2 YYDKDF (reference sequence). The CDR3 sequence: CATSSDRNYQPQHF. CDR3 in DNA: TGTGCCACCAGCTCGGACAGAAATTATCAGCCCCAGCATTTT.

This sequence joins TRBV15 and TRBJ1-5, with D perhaps matching TRBD1 (5 bases). Between the trimmed V and J ends, which lost 0 bases and 7 bases, there was a span of 13 bases. The CDR3 length is 15 residues. CDR1 and CDR2 (germline): LNHNV, YYDKDF (reference sequence). This CDR3 is CATSRDRGGGQPQHF. CDR3 coding DNA: TGTGCCACCAGCAGAGATCGGGGGGGAGGACAGCCCCAGCATTTT.

The chain combines TRBV6-5 with TRBJ2-2; maybe TRBD2 (6 bases). The V end lost 2 bases, the J end lost 6 bases, and 13 bases lay between the germline ends. The CDR3 extends over 15 amino acids. Germline CDR1 MNHEY, CDR2 SVGAGI. CDR3: CASSYRQGGSGELFF. CDR3 nucleotide sequence: TGTGCCAGCAGTTACAGGCAGGGAGGCTCCGGGGAGCTGTTTTTT.

The chain is built from TRBV2 and TRBJ2-5; D perhaps matches TRBD1 (7 bases). Deletions cut 7 bases from V and 5 bases from J, with 17 bases between. Germline-derived CDR1 and CDR2 are SNHLY and FYNNEI. The CDR3 is made up of 14 amino acids. Here the CDR3 reads CASKTGPSGETQYF. DNA for the CDR3: TGTGCCAGCAAGACAGGGCCAAGCGGGGAGACCCAGTACTTC.

The chain employs TRBV9 and TRBJ1-6; TRBD1 matches at 9 bases. The germline V gene encodes CDR1 SGDLS and CDR2 YYNGEE. With 2 bases clipped from V and 0 bases from J, the junction kept 15 bases outside the gene matches. CDR3 size: 21 residues. In nucleotides, the CDR3 is TGTGCCAGCAGCGTCAGTTCCGGGACAGGGACCCTGAGCTCCTATAATTCACCCCTCCACTTT. Protein sequence: CASSVSSGTGTLSSYNSPLHF. Filled out from reference TRBV9 and TRBJ1-6, the complete variable domain reads DSGVTQTPKHLITATGQRVTLRCSPRSGDLSVYWYQQSLDQGLQFLIQYYNGEERAKGNILERFSAQQFPDLHSELNLSSLELGDSALYFCASSVSSGTGTLSSYNSPLHFGNGTRLTVT.

The chain combines TRBV15 with TRBJ1-2, with 10 positions matching TRBD1. Germline trimming cut 6 bases from V and 3 bases from J; bases unmatched to any gene: 4. The CDR3 runs 14 residues. Germline-derived CDR1 and CDR2 are LNHNV and YYDKDF (reference sequence). CDR3 amino acids: CATRLGTGDYGYTF. The CDR3 bases are TGTGCCACCAGGCTCGGGACAGGGGACTATGGCTACACCTTC.

The chain uses TRBV4-2 and TRBJ2-2, with unresolved D. Germline-derived CDR1 and CDR2 are LGHNA and YNFKEQ. This CDR3 is built from 14 residues. Trimming removed 7 bases from V and 1 base from J, with 10 bases in between. Written as DNA, the CDR3 is TGTGCCAGCACCACATCGGGGAACACCGGGGAGCTGTTTTTT. Protein product: CASTTSGNTGELFF.

The chain links TRBV7-2 to TRBJ1-5; D unresolved. The CDR3 sequence is 15 residues long. The germline V and J ends were trimmed by 1 base and 9 bases, with 16 bases remaining between them. Germline CDR1 is SGHTA and CDR2 is FQGNSA. CDR3 residues: CASSLDIRPEGPQHF. CDR3 coding DNA: TGTGCCAGCAGCTTAGATATACGGCCCGAGGGGCCCCAGCATTTT.

This rearrangement joins TRBV9 to TRBJ2-2; D is perhaps TRBD1 (7 bases). This CDR3 comprises 16 residues. V lost 0 bases to trimming and J lost 8 bases, with 17 bases between them. Per the germline V gene, CDR1 is SGDLS and CDR2 is YYNGEE. The DNA for the CDR3 is TGTGCCAGCAGCGTAGCTCTGTTGACAGGGAGGGGGGAGCTGTTTTTT. This codes for CASSVALLTGRGELFF.

This sequence joins TRBV4-1 and TRBJ2-2, with D perhaps TRBD2 (5 bases). The V gene's germline CDR1 is MGHRA and CDR2 YSYEKL. CDR3 length equals 16 residues. V shed 0 bases and J shed 4 bases, with 12 bases lying between them. The CDR3 coding sequence is TGCGCCAGCAGCCAAGATATCGGGAAGTCCACCGGGGAGCTGTTTTTT. This encodes CASSQDIGKSTGELFF.

The chain couples TRBV4-2 to TRBJ2-3; the match to TRBD2 covers 11 bases. There are 18 residues in the CDR3. Germline CDR1 LGHNA, CDR2 YNFKEQ. Germline trimming cut 0 bases from V and 3 bases from J; bases unmatched to any gene: 8. CDR3 in DNA: TGTGCCAGCAGCCAAGAATCGGCTAGCGGGGGGTATACAGATACGCAGTATTTT. Residues: CASSQESASGGYTDTQYF.

J is TRBJ2-2 and V is TRBV30, with D possibly matching TRBD1 (6 bases). V was clipped by 3 bases and J by 1 base, with 12 bases between them. In germline, CDR1 is GTSNPN, CDR2 SVGIG (reference sequence). CDR3 size: 15 residues. This chain's CDR3 is CAWRSQGQNTGELFF. The CDR3 DNA reads as TGTGCCTGGAGGAGTCAGGGACAGAACACCGGGGAGCTGTTTTTT.

This sequence joins TRBV15 and TRBJ1-2; 7 nucleotides agree with TRBD1. This CDR3 has 13 amino acids. Germline V gene lookup returns CDR1 LNHNV and CDR2 YYDKDF (reference sequence). J gave up 7 bases and V 5 bases, and 7 bases lay outside the gene matches. The DNA of the CDR3 is TGTGCCACCAGCGAAGACAGGGTGGCTGGCTACACCTTC. It yields the protein CATSEDRVAGYTF.

V usage is TRBV30 and J usage is TRBJ2-3; 12 bases are shared with TRBD2. J lost 9 bases, V lost 3 bases, and 7 bases had no gene match. The CDR3 runs 14 residues. Germline loops: CDR1 GTSNPN, CDR2 SVGIG (reference sequence). This CDR3 is CAWRRLAGVQTQYF. CDR3 sequence (DNA): TGTGCCTGGAGGAGACTAGCGGGGGTGCAGACGCAGTATTTT.